The 6 T cell receptor beta chains given below trace back to one sample, sequenced in a study of T cell responses to AZD1222 COVID-19 vaccine. The repertoire was sequenced with immunoSEQ multiplex PCR; TCRdb's copy has only in-frame clones and lacks some. The data hold about 170,000 clones, with around 90% observed a single time. The sequencing here drew on peripheral blood, taken on day 0 of AZD1222 vaccination. The source is an adult in good health.

This clone qualifies as medium-sized. The rearrangement links TRBV27 to TRBJ1-1; the D is unclear. The V end lost 7 bases, the J end lost 3 bases, and 15 bases lay between the germline ends. Germline CDR1 and CDR2: MNHEY and SMNVEV (reference sequence). The CDR3 runs to 14 residues. The CDR3 here is CASNRRMDDTEAFF. The CDR3 bases are TGTGCCAGCAATAGGCGAATGGACGACACTGAAGCTTTCTTT.

The CDR3 here is CASSLRAGGFGNTIYF. The CDR3, as DNA: TGCGCCAGCAGCTTGAGGGCAGGGGGCTTTGGAAACACCATATATTTT. The rearrangement links TRBV5-1 to TRBJ1-3, with 8 bases lining up with TRBD1. This CDR3 has 16 residues. CDR1 is SGHRS, CDR2 YFSETQ, per germline. V shed 1 base, J shed 3 bases, and the junction held 6 bases outside the gene matches.

The chain uses TRBV6-1 and TRBJ1-6; weak D call: TRBD1 (5 bases). V lost 2 bases and J 10 bases, leaving 24 bases between the germline ends. Germline V gene data show CDR1 as MNHNS and CDR2 as SASEGT. This CDR3 contains 18 residues. In nucleotides, the CDR3 is TGTGCCAGCAGTGAACCTCACCCGGGGCAGGGACGAGCGTCACCCCTCCACTTT. The encoded protein is CASSEPHPGQGRASPLHF.

The chain couples TRBV10-2 to TRBJ2-1, with 9 bases identical to TRBD1. CDR3 length: 14 residues. The V and J ends lost 8 bases and 5 bases, in that order; junction bases with no gene match: 7. Per germline, CDR1 WSHSY and CDR2 SAAADI. This CDR3 is CASRGGQGNNEQFF. CDR3 sequence (DNA): TGCGCCAGCCGGGGTGGACAGGGGAACAATGAGCAGTTCTTC.

J is TRBJ1-1 and V is TRBV5-8; the match to TRBD1 covers 7 bases. This CDR3 comprises 13 residues. With 4 bases clipped from V and 10 bases from J, the junction kept 10 bases outside the gene matches. Per germline, CDR1 SGHTS and CDR2 YDEGEE. The CDR3 region has the DNA TGTGCCAGCAGCCCGAATAGGGGGCTATCAGCTTTCTTT. This translates into CASSPNRGLSAFF. Full variable domain (rest looked up from reference TRBV5-8 and TRBJ1-1): EAGVTQSPTHLIKTRGQQATLRCSPISGHTSVYWYQQALGLGLQFLLWYDEGEERNRGNFPPRFSGRQFPNYSSELNVNALELEDSALYLCASSPNRGLSAFFGQGTRLTVV.

The rearrangement uses TRBV19 and TRBJ1-2; the D is unclear. The CDR3 totals 13 residues. The germline V and J ends were trimmed by 5 bases and 4 bases, with 11 bases remaining between them. CDR1 LNHDA and CDR2 SQIVND come from the germline V gene (reference sequence). The CDR3 spells CASSPLTGYGYTF. As DNA, the CDR3 is TGTGCCAGTAGTCCCCTAACGGGCTATGGCTACACCTTC.